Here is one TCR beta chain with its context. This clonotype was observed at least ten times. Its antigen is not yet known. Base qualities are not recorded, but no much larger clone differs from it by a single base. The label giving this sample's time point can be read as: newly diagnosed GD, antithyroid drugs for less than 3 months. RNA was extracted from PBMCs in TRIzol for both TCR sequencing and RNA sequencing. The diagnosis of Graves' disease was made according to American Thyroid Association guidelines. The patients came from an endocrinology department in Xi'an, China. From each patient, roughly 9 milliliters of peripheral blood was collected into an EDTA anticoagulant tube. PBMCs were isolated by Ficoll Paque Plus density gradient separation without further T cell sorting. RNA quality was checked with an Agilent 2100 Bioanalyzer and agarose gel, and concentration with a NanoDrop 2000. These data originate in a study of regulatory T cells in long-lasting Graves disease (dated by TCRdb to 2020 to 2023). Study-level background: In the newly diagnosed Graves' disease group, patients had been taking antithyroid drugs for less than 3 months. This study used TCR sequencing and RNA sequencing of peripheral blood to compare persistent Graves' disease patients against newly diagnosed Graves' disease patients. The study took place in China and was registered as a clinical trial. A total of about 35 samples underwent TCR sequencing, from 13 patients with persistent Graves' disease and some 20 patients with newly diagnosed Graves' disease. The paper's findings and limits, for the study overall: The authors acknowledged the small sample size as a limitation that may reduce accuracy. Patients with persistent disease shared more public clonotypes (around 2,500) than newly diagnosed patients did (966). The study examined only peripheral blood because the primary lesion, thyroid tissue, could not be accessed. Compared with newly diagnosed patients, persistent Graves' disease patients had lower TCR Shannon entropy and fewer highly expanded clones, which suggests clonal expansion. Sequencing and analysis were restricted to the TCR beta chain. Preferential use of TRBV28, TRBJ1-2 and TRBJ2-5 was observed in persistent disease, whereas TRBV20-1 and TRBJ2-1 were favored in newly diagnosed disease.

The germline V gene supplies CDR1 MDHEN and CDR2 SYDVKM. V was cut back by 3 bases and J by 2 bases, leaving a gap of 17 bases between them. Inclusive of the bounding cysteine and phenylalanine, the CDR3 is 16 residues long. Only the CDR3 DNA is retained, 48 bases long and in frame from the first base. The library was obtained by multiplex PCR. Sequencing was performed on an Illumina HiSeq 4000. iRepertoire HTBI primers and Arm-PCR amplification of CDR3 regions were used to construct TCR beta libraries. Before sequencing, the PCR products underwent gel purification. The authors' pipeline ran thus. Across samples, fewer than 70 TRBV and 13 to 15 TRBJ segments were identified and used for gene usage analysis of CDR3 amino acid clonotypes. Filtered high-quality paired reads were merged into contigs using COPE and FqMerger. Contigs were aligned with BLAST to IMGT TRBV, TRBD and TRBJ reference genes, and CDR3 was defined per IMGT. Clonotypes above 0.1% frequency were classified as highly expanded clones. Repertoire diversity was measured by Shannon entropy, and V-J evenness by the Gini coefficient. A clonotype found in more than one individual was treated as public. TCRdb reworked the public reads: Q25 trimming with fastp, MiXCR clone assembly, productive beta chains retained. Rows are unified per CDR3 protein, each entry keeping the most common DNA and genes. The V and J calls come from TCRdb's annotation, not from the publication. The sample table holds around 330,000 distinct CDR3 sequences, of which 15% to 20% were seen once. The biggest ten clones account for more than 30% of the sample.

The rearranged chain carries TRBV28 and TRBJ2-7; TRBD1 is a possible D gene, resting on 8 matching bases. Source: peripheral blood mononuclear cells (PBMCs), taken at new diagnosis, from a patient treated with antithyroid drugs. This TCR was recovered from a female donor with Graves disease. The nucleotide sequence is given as TGTGCCAGCAGTTTTATGCGGGGGACAGGAGCCTACGAGCAGTACTTC. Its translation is CASSFMRGTGAYEQYF. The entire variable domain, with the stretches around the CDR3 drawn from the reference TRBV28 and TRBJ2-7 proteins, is DVKVTQSSRYLVKRTGEKVFLECVQDMDHENMFWYRQDPGLGLRLIYFSYDVKMKEKGDIPEGYSVSREKKERFSLILESASTNQTSMYLCASSFMRGTGAYEQYFGPGTRLTVT.